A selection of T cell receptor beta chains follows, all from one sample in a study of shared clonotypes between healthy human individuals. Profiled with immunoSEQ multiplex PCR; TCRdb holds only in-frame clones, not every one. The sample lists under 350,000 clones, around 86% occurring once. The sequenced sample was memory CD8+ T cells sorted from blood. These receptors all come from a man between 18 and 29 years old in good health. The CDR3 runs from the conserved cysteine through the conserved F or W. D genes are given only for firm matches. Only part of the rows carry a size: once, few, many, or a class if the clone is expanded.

CDR3: CSVGRGLNTEAFF
DNA: TGCAGCGTTGGGCGGGGATTGAACACTGAAGCTTTCTTT
J: TRBJ1-1
size: NA
V: TRBV29-1
D: NA

CDR3: CASSVGLLVNEQFF
DNA: TGTGCCAGCAGTGTTGGACTACTAGTCAATGAGCAGTTCTTC
J: TRBJ2-1
size: NA
V: TRBV2
D: NA

CDR3: CAGQDRGYFYYEQYF
DNA: TGTGCCGGCCAGGACAGGGGGTATTTTTACTACGAGCAGTACTTC
J: TRBJ2-7
size: NA
V: TRBV30
D: TRBD1

CDR3: CASSFLYLSRRGYSNQPQHF
DNA: TGTGCCAGCAGTTTCCTTTATTTGAGTCGGAGGGGGTATAGCAATCAGCCCCAGCATTTT
J: TRBJ1-5
size: NA
V: TRBV28
D: NA

CDR3: CASCLLACSYNEQFF
DNA: TGCGCCAGCTGCCTACTAGCGTGCTCCTACAATGAGCAGTTCTTC
J: TRBJ2-1
size: NA
V: TRBV5-1
D: TRBD2

CDR3: CASSKTSGGSYEQYF
DNA: TGTGCCAGCAGCAAGACTAGCGGGGGCTCCTACGAGCAGTACTTC
J: TRBJ2-7
size: NA
V: TRBV7-6
D: TRBD2

CDR3: CASSLSTGGGYGYTF
DNA: TGTGCCAGCAGTTTATCGACAGGGGGCGGCTATGGCTACACCTTC
J: TRBJ1-2
size: few
V: TRBV27
D: TRBD1

CDR3: CASRIEGSYEQYF
DNA: TGCGCCAGCAGGATTGAAGGATCCTACGAGCAGTACTTC
J: TRBJ2-7
size: NA
V: TRBV5-1
D: NA

CDR3: CAISEAGVFNEQYF
DNA: TGTGCCATCAGTGAGGCAGGGGTTTTTAACGAGCAGTACTTC
J: TRBJ2-7
size: NA
V: TRBV10-3
D: NA

CDR3: CASSLGTSGGRSTDTQYF
DNA: TGCGCCAGCAGCTTGGGGACTAGCGGGGGCCGAAGCACAGATACGCAGTATTTT
J: TRBJ2-3
size: NA
V: TRBV5-1
D: TRBD2

CDR3: CASSLGQGTAQYF
DNA: TGTGCCAGCAGCTTAGGACAGGGAACGGCGCAGTACTTC
J: TRBJ2-7
size: NA
V: TRBV7-9
D: TRBD1

CDR3: CASTQAGGLGEQYF
DNA: TGTGCCAGCACCCAGGCAGGGGGCTTAGGAGAGCAGTACTTC
J: TRBJ2-7
size: many
V: TRBV2
D: TRBD1

CDR3: CASSLEVIPSGQQETQYF
DNA: TGTGCCAGCAGCTTAGAAGTAATCCCTTCGGGGCAACAAGAGACCCAGTACTTC
J: TRBJ2-5
size: NA
V: TRBV7-9
D: NA

CDR3: CASSNPTGANVLTF
DNA: TGTGCCAGCAGCAACCCTACTGGGGCCAACGTCCTGACTTTC
J: TRBJ2-6
size: once
V: TRBV7-9
D: NA

CDR3: CASSASGANVLTF
DNA: TGTGCCAGCAGCGCGTCTGGGGCCAACGTCCTGACTTTC
J: TRBJ2-6
size: NA
V: TRBV9
D: NA

CDR3: CASSGDSYEQYF
DNA: TGTGCCAGCAGTGGAGACAGCTACGAGCAGTACTTC
J: TRBJ2-7
size: NA
V: TRBV6-1
D: NA

CDR3: CASSPLGVGTEAFF
DNA: TGTGCCAGCAGTCCCCTTGGGGTGGGCACTGAAGCTTTCTTT
J: TRBJ1-1
size: NA
V: TRBV27
D: NA

CDR3: CASSVAGTGGYEQYF
DNA: TGTGCCAGCAGCGTAGCGGGGACAGGGGGCTACGAGCAGTACTTC
J: TRBJ2-7
size: NA
V: TRBV9
D: TRBD1

CDR3: CASSPAQGGTGNTIYF
DNA: TGCGCCAGCAGCCCAGCCCAGGGGGGCACTGGAAACACCATATATTTT
J: TRBJ1-3
size: NA
V: TRBV5-1
D: TRBD1

CDR3: CASSTRDRGLITDTQYF
DNA: TGTGCCAGCAGCACGAGGGACAGGGGGTTAATAACAGATACGCAGTATTTT
J: TRBJ2-3
size: NA
V: TRBV7-9
D: TRBD1

CDR3: CASSLDRGTEAFF
DNA: TGTGCCAGCAGCTTAGACCGGGGTACTGAAGCTTTCTTT
J: TRBJ1-1
size: NA
V: TRBV13
D: NA

CDR3: CASGPGTGLAFF
DNA: TGTGCTAGTGGTCCTGGGACAGGGCTGGCTTTCTTT
J: TRBJ1-1
size: NA
V: TRBV12-5
D: TRBD1

CDR3: CASSVEARETQYF
DNA: TGTGCCAGCAGCGTAGAGGCACGAGAGACCCAGTACTTC
J: TRBJ2-5
size: NA
V: TRBV9
D: NA

CDR3: CSVEEGLNTEAFF
DNA: TGTAGCGTTGAAGAGGGACTGAACACTGAAGCTTTCTTT
J: TRBJ1-1
size: NA
V: TRBV29-1
D: NA